The 2 T cell receptor beta chains below come from one sample, sequenced in a study of blood T cell repertoires in COVID-19. Profiled with immunoSEQ multiplex PCR; TCRdb holds only in-frame clones, not every one. Among some 28,000 clones, roughly 87% were seen once, and the ten largest hold 25%. The sequencing sample was made of peripheral blood. These receptors were obtained from a human donor in a cohort sampled during active COVID-19.

V gene TRBV24-1 combines with J gene TRBJ2-7; 7 bases agree with TRBD1. This CDR3 region has 15 residues. The germline gives CDR1 KGHDR, CDR2 SFDVKD. J gave up 5 bases and V 9 bases, and 15 bases lay outside the gene matches. CDR3 DNA: TGTGCCACCTCTCCAGGGGGTGATCCCCCTGACGAGCAGTACTTC. Protein product: CATSPGGDPPDEQYF.

This chain joins TRBV3-1 (or the pseudogene TRBV3-2) and TRBJ1-2, with 7 bases aligning to TRBD1. The CDR3 consists of 14 residues. Germline values: CDR1 LGHDT, CDR2 YNNKEL (reference sequence). J was trimmed by 4 bases and V by 1 base; bases with no gene match: 3. CDR3 sequence reads: CASSQGSGGYGYTF. In DNA form, the CDR3 reads TGTGCCAGCAGCCAAGGGTCAGGGGGCTATGGCTACACCTTC.